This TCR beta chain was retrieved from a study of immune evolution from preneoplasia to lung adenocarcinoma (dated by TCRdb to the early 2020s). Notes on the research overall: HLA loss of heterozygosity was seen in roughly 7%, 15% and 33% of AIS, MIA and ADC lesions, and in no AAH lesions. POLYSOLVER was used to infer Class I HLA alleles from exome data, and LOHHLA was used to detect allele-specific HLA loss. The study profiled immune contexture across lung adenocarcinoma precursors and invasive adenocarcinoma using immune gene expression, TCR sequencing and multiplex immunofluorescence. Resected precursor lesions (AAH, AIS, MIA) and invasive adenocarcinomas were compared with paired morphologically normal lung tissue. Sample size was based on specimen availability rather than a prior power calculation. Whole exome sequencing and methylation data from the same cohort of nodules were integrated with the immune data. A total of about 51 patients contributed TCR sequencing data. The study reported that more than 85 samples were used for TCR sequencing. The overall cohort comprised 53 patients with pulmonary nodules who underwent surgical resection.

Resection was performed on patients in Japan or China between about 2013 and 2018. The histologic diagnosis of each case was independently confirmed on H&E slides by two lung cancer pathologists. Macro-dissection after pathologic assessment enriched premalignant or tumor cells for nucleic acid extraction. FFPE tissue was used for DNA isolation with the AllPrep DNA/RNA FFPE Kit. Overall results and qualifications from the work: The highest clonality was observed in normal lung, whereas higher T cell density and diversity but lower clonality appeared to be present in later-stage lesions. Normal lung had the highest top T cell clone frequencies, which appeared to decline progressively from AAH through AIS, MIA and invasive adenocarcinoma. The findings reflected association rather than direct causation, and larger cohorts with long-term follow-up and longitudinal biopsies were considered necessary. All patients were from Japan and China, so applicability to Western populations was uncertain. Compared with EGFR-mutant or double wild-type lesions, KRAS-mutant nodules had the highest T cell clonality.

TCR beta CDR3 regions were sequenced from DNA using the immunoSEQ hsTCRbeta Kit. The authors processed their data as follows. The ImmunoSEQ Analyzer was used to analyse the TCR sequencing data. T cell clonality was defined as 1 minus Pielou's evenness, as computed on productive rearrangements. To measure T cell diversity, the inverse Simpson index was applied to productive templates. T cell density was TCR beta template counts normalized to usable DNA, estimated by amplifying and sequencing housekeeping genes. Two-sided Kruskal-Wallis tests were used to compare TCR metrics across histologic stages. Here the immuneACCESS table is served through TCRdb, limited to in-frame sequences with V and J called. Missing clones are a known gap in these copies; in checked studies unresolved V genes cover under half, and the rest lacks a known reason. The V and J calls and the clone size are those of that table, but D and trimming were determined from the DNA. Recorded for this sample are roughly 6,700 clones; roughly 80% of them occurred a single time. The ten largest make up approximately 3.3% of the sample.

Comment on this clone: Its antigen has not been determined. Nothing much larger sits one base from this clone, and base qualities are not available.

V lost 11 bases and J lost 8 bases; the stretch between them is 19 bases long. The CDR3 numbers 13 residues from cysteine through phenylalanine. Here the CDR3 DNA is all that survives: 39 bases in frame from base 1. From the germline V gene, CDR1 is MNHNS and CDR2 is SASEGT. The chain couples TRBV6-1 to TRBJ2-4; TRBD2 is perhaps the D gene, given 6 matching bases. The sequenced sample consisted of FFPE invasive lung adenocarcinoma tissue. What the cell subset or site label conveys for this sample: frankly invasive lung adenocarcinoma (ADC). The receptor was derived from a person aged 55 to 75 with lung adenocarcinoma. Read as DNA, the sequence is TGTGCCTCCCGTCCCCCTGGGACTGACATTCAGTACTTC. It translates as CASRPPGTDIQYF.